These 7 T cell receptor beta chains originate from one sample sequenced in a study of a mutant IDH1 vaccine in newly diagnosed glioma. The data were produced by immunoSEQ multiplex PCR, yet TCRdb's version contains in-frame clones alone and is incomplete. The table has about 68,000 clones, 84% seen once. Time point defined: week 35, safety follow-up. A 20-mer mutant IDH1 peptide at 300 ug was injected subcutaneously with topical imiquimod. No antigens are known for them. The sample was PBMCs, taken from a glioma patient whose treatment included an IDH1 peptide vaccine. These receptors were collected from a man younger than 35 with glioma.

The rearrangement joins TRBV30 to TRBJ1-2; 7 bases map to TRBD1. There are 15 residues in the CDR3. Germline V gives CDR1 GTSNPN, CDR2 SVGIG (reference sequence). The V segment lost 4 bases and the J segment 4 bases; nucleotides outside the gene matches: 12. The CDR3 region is CAWIYGAWDSYGYTF. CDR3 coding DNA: TGTGCCTGGATTTACGGGGCCTGGGACAGCTATGGCTACACCTTC.

The CDR3 sequence is CASSLGPVYEQYF. Here the CDR3 DNA reads TGTGCCAGCAGCTTAGGCCCAGTCTACGAGCAGTACTTC. The chain employs TRBV7-9 and TRBJ2-7; unclear D gene. This CDR3 has 13 amino acids. Germline lookup yields CDR1 SEHNR and CDR2 FQNEAQ (reference sequence). V lost 1 base and J lost 3, with 7 bases in between.

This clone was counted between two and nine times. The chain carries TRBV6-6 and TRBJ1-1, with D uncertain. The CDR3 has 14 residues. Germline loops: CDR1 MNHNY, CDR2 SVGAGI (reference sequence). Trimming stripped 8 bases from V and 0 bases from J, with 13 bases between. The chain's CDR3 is CASSLRRMNTEAFF. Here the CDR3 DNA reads TGTGCCAGCTCACTGCGGAGGATGAACACTGAAGCTTTCTTT.

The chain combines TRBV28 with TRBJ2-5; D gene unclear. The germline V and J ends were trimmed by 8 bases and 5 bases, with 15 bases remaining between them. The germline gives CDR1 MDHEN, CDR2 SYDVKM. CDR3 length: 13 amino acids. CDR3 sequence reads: CASGKVVPETQYF. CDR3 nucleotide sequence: TGTGCCAGCGGGAAAGTGGTGCCCGAGACCCAGTACTTC.

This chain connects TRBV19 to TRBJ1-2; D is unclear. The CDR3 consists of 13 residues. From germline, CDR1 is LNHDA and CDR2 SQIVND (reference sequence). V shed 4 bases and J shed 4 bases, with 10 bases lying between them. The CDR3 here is CASSNGAPYGYTF. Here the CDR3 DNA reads TGTGCCAGTAGTAACGGTGCTCCCTATGGCTACACCTTC.

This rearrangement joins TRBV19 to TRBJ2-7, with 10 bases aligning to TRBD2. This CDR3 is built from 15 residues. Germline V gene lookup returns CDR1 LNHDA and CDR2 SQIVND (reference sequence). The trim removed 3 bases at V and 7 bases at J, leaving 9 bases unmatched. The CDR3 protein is CASSISLAGSGEQYF. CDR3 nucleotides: TGTGCCAGTAGTATTTCACTAGCGGGAAGTGGTGAGCAGTACTTC.

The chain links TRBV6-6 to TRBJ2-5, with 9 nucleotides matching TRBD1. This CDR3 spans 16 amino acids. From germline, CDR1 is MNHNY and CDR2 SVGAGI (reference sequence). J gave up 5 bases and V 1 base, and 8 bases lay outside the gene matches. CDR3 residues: CASSYLGQGRMETQYF. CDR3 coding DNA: TGTGCCAGCAGTTACTTGGGACAGGGACGTATGGAGACCCAGTACTTC.